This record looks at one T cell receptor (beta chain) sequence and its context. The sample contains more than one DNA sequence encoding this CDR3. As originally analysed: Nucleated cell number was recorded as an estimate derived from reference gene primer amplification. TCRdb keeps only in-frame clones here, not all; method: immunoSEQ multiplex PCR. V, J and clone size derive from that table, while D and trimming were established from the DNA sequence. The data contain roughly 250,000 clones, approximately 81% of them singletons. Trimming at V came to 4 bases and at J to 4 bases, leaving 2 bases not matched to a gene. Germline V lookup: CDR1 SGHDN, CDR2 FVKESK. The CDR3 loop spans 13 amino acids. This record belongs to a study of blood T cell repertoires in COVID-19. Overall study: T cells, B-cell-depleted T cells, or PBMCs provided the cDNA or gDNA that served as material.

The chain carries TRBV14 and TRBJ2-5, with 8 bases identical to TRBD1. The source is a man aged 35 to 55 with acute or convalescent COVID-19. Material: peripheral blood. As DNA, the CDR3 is TGTGCCAGCAGCCCCAGGGGGCGAGAGACCCAGTACTTC. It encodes CASSPRGRETQYF.